Listed here are 25 T cell receptor beta chains from one sample, sequenced in a study of T cell changes during pregnancy in multiple sclerosis (dated by TCRdb to about 2019). The library was prepared using the immunoSEQ multiplex PCR assay. TCRdb retrieved this table from immuneACCESS and kept in-frame rearrangements only. Not all clones are present; in checked studies, unresolved V genes account for under half, and no reason is known for the remainder. Present in this sample are under 65,000 clones, approximately 90% of which were seen just once. Together, the top ten hold approximately 0.69% of the sample. Sequencing was performed on CD4+ T cells from peripheral blood mononuclear cells, taken after pregnancy. These receptors were taken from a female donor with multiple sclerosis, enrolled in a pregnancy study.

The J gene is TRBJ2-2, the V gene TRBV7-3; possibly TRBD2 for D (7 bases). CDR3 length: 17 residues. Germline V gene lookup returns CDR1 SGHTA and CDR2 FQGTGA. V was cut by 1 base and J by 3 bases, with 15 bases left in between. The CDR3 DNA sequence: TGTGCCAGCAGCTTAATTACCGGGGGGCGATACACCGGGGAGCTGTTTTTT. Translation gives CASSLITGGRYTGELFF.

The chain combines TRBV5-4 with TRBJ2-2, with D perhaps matching TRBD1 (5 bases). This CDR3 is 14 amino acids long. The ends were cut back, 7 bases at V and 6 bases at J, with 16 bases in the middle. The germline gives CDR1 SGHNT, CDR2 YYREEE (reference sequence). The CDR3 reads CASRSFGAAGELFF. CDR3 nucleotide sequence: TGTGCCAGCCGCAGTTTTGGGGCCGCCGGGGAGCTGTTTTTT. Filled out from reference TRBV5-4 and TRBJ2-2, the complete variable domain reads ETGVTQSPTHLIKTRGQQVTLRCSSQSGHNTVSWYQQALGQGPQFIFQYYREEENGRGNFPPRFSGLQFPNYSSELNVNALELDDSALYLCASRSFGAAGELFFGEGSRLTVL.

The sample holds one count of this clone. The chain links TRBV4-3 to TRBJ1-6; D is uncertain. V was cut by 1 base and J by 7 bases, with 8 bases left in between. Germline assignment: CDR1 LGHNA and CDR2 YSLEER. This CDR3 has 14 amino acids. This CDR3 reads CASSQARVNSPLHF. In DNA form, the CDR3 reads TGCGCCAGCAGCCAAGCCCGGGTAAATTCACCCCTCCACTTT.

The count of this clone is one. This chain uses TRBV7-8 with TRBJ1-2, with TRBD1 as a possible D gene (6 bases). Trimming left V 8 bases short and J 6 bases short, with 28 bases between. The germline V gene encodes CDR1 SGHVS and CDR2 FQNEAQ. This CDR3 is 17 amino acids long. CDR3 bases: TGTGCCAGCCGGTCCACGAGAACAGGGTATGAGAAGGATGGCTACACCTTC. Amino acids: CASRSTRTGYEKDGYTF.

In its sample, this clone was seen once. This rearrangement joins TRBV19 to TRBJ1-1, with no clear D. Trimming removed 6 bases at V and 2 bases at J, with 10 bases between. CDR3 length: 13 residues. Germline loops: CDR1 LNHDA, CDR2 SQIVND (reference sequence). The CDR3 DNA sequence: TGTGCCAGTAGACCTCAGGTTAACACTGAAGCTTTCTTT. Translating it yields CASRPQVNTEAFF.

The chain combines TRBV4-3 with TRBJ1-4; no reliable D call. CDR1 is LGHNA, CDR2 YSLEER, per germline. CDR3 length equals 15 residues. Trimming left V 4 bases short and J 2 bases short, with 11 bases between. This chain's CDR3 is CASSLSTRTNEKLFF. CDR3 in DNA: TGCGCCAGCAGCCTTTCGACAAGGACTAATGAAAAACTGTTTTTT.

CDR3 loop: CTSSQRGGHQETQYF. The CDR3 DNA reads as TGCACCAGCAGCCAAAGGGGGGGACACCAAGAGACCCAGTACTTC. The rearrangement uses TRBV1 and TRBJ2-5; the DNA was not compared with TRBD2, the D call given in the table. TRBV1 is tagged as a pseudogene. The CDR3 covers 15 residues.

The J gene is TRBJ1-6, the V gene TRBV14, with D perhaps matching TRBD1 (5 bases). Germline CDR1 and CDR2: SGHDN and FVKESK. V was pared by 0 bases and J by 7 bases, with 13 bases between. The CDR3 consists of 16 residues. The CDR3 loop reads CASSQDSARANSPLHF. Here the CDR3 DNA reads TGTGCCAGCAGCCAAGATTCGGCCAGGGCCAATTCACCCCTCCACTTT.

The chain uses TRBV7-9 and TRBJ1-1, with D unresolved. This CDR3 is 16 amino acids long. From germline, CDR1 is SEHNR and CDR2 FQNEAQ (reference sequence). V lost 5 bases, J lost 0 bases, and 16 bases lay in between. The CDR3 DNA reads as TGTGCCAGCAGCCTGGTTCCGCGGCTGTTGAACACTGAAGCTTTCTTT. Its protein is CASSLVPRLLNTEAFF. Filled out from reference TRBV7-9 and TRBJ1-1, the complete variable domain reads DTGVSQNPRHKITKRGQNVTFRCDPISEHNRLYWYRQTLGQGPEFLTYFQNEAQLEKSRLLSDRFSAERPKGSFSTLEIQRTEQGDSAMYLCASSLVPRLLNTEAFFGQGTRLTVV.

This clone was detected once. The V gene is TRBV2, the J gene TRBJ1-4; 7 positions match TRBD1. Germline V gives CDR1 SNHLY, CDR2 FYNNEI. V lost 6 bases to trimming and J lost 7 bases; unmatched junction nucleotides: 8. CDR3 length: 14 residues. CDR3: CASSAQGQGEKLFF. In DNA form, the CDR3 reads TGTGCCAGCAGCGCACAGGGGCAGGGTGAAAAACTGTTTTTT.

This clone has a single count. The chain links TRBV13 to TRBJ1-4, with TRBD1 matching 11 bases. The ends lost 3 bases at V and 5 bases at J; junction bases unmatched: 2. The length of the CDR3 is 15 residues. Germline V CDR1 and CDR2: PRHDT, FYEKMQ (reference sequence). The CDR3 region is CASSFRDRGNEKLFF. Written as DNA, the CDR3 is TGTGCCAGCAGCTTCCGGGACAGGGGGAATGAAAAACTGTTTTTT.

This clone occurred once. The rearrangement uses TRBV5-4 and TRBJ1-2, with D possibly being TRBD1 (6 bases). The ends were cut back, 0 bases at V and 4 bases at J, with 7 bases in the middle. This CDR3 contains 13 residues. Germline-derived CDR1 and CDR2 are SGHNT and YYREEE (reference sequence). CDR3: CASSLDRAYGYTF. CDR3 DNA sequence: TGTGCCAGCAGCTTGGACAGGGCCTATGGCTACACCTTC. The complete variable domain, with remaining parts taken from reference TRBV5-4 and TRBJ1-2, reads ETGVTQSPTHLIKTRGQQVTLRCSSQSGHNTVSWYQQALGQGPQFIFQYYREEENGRGNFPPRFSGLQFPNYSSELNVNALELDDSALYLCASSLDRAYGYTFGSGTRLTVV.

In DNA form, the CDR3 reads TGTGCCAGCAGCCTACAGGGGTTTGAAAAACTGTTTTTT. It codes for CASSLQGFEKLFF. The chain combines TRBV7-2 with TRBJ1-4; 7 bases agree with TRBD1. J lost 7 bases, V lost 5 bases, and 4 bases had no gene match. Germline V lookup: CDR1 SGHTA, CDR2 FQGNSA. The CDR3 is 13 amino acids.

The table lists this clone with a few counts. The V gene is TRBV19, the J gene TRBJ1-2; TRBD1 is a possible D gene (5 bases). Germline V lookup: CDR1 LNHDA, CDR2 SQIVND (reference sequence). Trimming pared 7 bases from V and 8 bases from J, leaving 20 bases between. CDR3 length: 14 residues. DNA of the CDR3: TGTGCCAGTACCCAAAGAGGGGACTCGAGAGGCTACACCTTC. This gives the protein CASTQRGDSRGYTF.

This chain joins TRBV7-2 and TRBJ1-2; unclear D gene. Germline V lookup: CDR1 SGHTA, CDR2 FQGNSA. V was pared by 2 bases and J by 2 bases, with 12 bases between. CDR3 length equals 15 residues. CDR3 DNA sequence: TGTGCCAGCAGCTTAAAGAGGGCGGTAAACTATGGCTACACCTTC. As protein: CASSLKRAVNYGYTF.

This chain links TRBV2 with TRBJ2-5, with 7 bases matching TRBD2. The CDR3 runs to 13 residues. The germline CDR1 and CDR2 sequences are SNHLY and FYNNEI. V was clipped by 6 bases and J by 5 bases; unmatched bases: 6. The CDR3 nucleotides are TGTGCCAGCAGAGGGCGGCGGGGGGAGACCCAGTACTTC. Translating it yields CASRGRRGETQYF. Combining the CDR3 with reference TRBV2 and TRBJ2-5 gives the whole variable domain EPEVTQTPSHQVTQMGQEVILRCVPISNHLYFYWYRQILGQKVEFLVSFYNNEISEKSEIFDDQFSVERPDGSNFTLKIRSTKLEDSAMYFCASRGRRGETQYFGPGTRLLVL.

The chain links TRBV7-9 to TRBJ1-1; the D gene is possibly TRBD1 (6 bases). V lost 1 base and J 4 bases, leaving 19 bases between the germline ends. CDR1 and CDR2 from the germline V gene are SEHNR and FQNEAQ (reference sequence). The CDR3 is made up of 17 amino acids. DNA of the CDR3: TGTGCCAGCAGCTTAGATCAGTTTTGGGGGCTAACCACTGAAGCTTTCTTT. This translates into CASSLDQFWGLTTEAFF.

This clone was seen a few times. V is TRBV19 and J is TRBJ2-1, with 8 bases identical to TRBD2. V trimming: 4 bases; J trimming: 7 bases; junction bases outside the gene matches: 15. CDR1 is LNHDA and CDR2 is SQIVND in the germline V gene (reference sequence). CDR3 size: 17 residues. The CDR3 bases are TGTGCCAGTAGTAGATTGTCCGGGGGGGTTGTTACGAATGAGCAGTTCTTC. This gives the protein CASSRLSGGVVTNEQFF. The full variable domain, in which reference TRBV19 and TRBJ2-1 provide the parts outside the CDR3, is DGGITQSPKYLFRKEGQNVTLSCEQNLNHDAMYWYRQDPGQGLRLIYYSQIVNDFQKGDIAEGYSVSREKKESFPLTVTSAQKNPTAFYLCASSRLSGGVVTNEQFFGPGTRLTVL.

This chain joins TRBV7-6 and TRBJ2-7; 8 bases are a match to TRBD1. Looked up from germline, CDR1 is SGHVS and CDR2 is FNYEAQ. The CDR3 covers 13 residues. J lost 1 base, V lost 5 bases, and 1 base had no gene match. As DNA, the CDR3 is TGTGCCAGCAGCAGGACAGGGTCCTACGAGCAGTACTTC. It translates to CASSRTGSYEQYF.

The chain is built from TRBV5-4 and TRBJ1-1, with D possibly matching TRBD1 (5 bases). The CDR3 extends over 14 amino acids. Germline lookup yields CDR1 SGHNT and CDR2 YYREEE (reference sequence). V lost 0 bases and J 6 bases, leaving 12 bases between the germline ends. The CDR3 DNA reads as TGTGCCAGCAGCTTGGCGGGACCTAGCGCTGAAGCTTTCTTT. Protein product: CASSLAGPSAEAFF.

V usage is TRBV7-9 and J usage is TRBJ1-2; D not resolved. This CDR3 has 13 residues. Per germline, CDR1 SEHNR and CDR2 FQNEAQ (reference sequence). Deletions cut 3 bases from V and 7 bases from J, with 12 bases between. The CDR3 bases are TGTGCCAGCAGCTTTTTATCGGGGTTTGGCTACACCTTC. Protein product: CASSFLSGFGYTF.

The gene calls are TRBV30 and TRBJ2-1; tentatively, D is TRBD2 (7 bases). This CDR3 is built from 16 residues. Trimming stripped 3 bases from V and 8 bases from J, with 23 bases between. Germline CDR1 reads GTSNPN; CDR2 reads SVGIG (reference sequence). CDR3 in amino acids: CAWSVQGGTRGDEQFF. The CDR3, as DNA: TGTGCCTGGAGCGTTCAAGGGGGGACCCGGGGGGATGAGCAGTTCTTC.

The chain joins TRBV6-5 to TRBJ2-1; possibly TRBD2 for D (5 bases). The V and J ends lost 7 bases and 5 bases respectively, with 12 bases between them. Germline loops: CDR1 MNHEY, CDR2 SVGAGI. The CDR3 covers 13 residues. The CDR3 nucleotides are TGTGCCAGCAAGCCCCAGCGGAACAATGAGCAGTTCTTC. Its translation is CASKPQRNNEQFF.

This chain uses TRBV5-1 with TRBJ2-3; 7 bases fit TRBD1. This CDR3 contains 15 residues. Looked up from germline, CDR1 is SGHRS and CDR2 is YFSETQ. Unmatched junction bases numbered 8, after V lost 3 bases and J lost 4 bases. The CDR3 reads CASSSQGLQSDTQYF. DNA of the CDR3: TGCGCCAGCAGCTCACAGGGGCTTCAATCAGATACGCAGTATTTT.

This CDR3 reads CASSPRLAGAGEQYF. In DNA, the CDR3 is TGTGCCAGCAGCCCCCGACTAGCGGGGGCGGGTGAGCAGTACTTC. The V call is TRBV6-5, the J call TRBJ2-7; 12 nucleotides agree with TRBD2. This CDR3 is 15 amino acids long. Per the germline V gene, CDR1 is MNHEY and CDR2 is SVGAGI. V was pared by 6 bases and J by 7 bases, with 10 bases of the junction left unmatched.